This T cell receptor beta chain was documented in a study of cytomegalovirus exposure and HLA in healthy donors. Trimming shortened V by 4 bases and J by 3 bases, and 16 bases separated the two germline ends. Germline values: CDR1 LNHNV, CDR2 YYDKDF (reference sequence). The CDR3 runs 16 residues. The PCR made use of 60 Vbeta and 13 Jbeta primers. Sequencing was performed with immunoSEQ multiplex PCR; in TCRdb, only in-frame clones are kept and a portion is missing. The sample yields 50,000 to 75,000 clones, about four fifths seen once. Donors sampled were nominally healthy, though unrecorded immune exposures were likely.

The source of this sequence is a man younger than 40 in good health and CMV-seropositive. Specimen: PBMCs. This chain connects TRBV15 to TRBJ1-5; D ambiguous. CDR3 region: CATSTDGSRDNQPQHF. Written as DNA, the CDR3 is TGTGCCACCAGCACCGACGGGTCTCGGGACAATCAGCCCCAGCATTTT.